This T cell receptor (beta chain) was retrieved from a study of T cell responses to AZD1222 COVID-19 vaccine. Background on the study: Second-dose recipients at about 4 or about 12 weeks were treated as one pooled group. General study results and limits: Targeting of unmutated variant regions was reportedly seen in nearly half of spike-specific TCRs. Clonal diversity may have been underestimated, and the donors were mostly white British, with more females than males. Breadth and depth of Spike-specific TCRs rose after two AZD1222 doses.

Generated by immunoSEQ multiplex PCR, the TCRdb table keeps only in-frame clones and is missing some. The sample holds 130,000 to 150,000 clones, 85% to 90% seen once. The CDR3 loop spans 12 amino acids. The V gene's germline CDR1 is SNHLY and CDR2 FYNNEI. Trimming took 8 bases from V and 11 from J; bases not matched to a gene: 4. To note about this clone: Antigen: not known.

Sequencing was performed on peripheral blood, taken on day 0 of AZD1222 vaccination. The gene calls are TRBV2 and TRBJ1-6; 9 bases match TRBD1. The sequence was collected from an adult in good health. This CDR3 is CASGTGRTPLHF. DNA of the CDR3: TGTGCCAGCGGGACAGGGAGAACACCCCTCCACTTT.